The present entry profiles one TCR beta chain with its context. Profiling relied on immunoSEQ multiplex PCR, and the TCRdb table lists in-frame clones only, not all of them. The sample carries hundreds of thousands of clones, 75% to 85% recorded once. CDR3 size: 17 residues. CDR1 and CDR2 from the germline V gene are SNHLY and FYNNEI. The junction had 16 bases not matched to a gene; V was cut back by 6 bases and J by 6 bases. These data belong to a study of shared clonotypes between healthy human individuals. The gene calls are TRBV2 and TRBJ2-3, with 9 bases matching TRBD2. The origin of this receptor is a woman in her forties in good health. Some clones in this sample may be carry-over from other donors' samples. The sample was PBMCs. The CDR3 nucleotides read TGTGCCAGCAGCAAAAGCCCTAGCGGGAAGGTCGACGATACGCAGTATTTT. This gives the protein CASSKSPSGKVDDTQYF.